These T cell receptor beta chains were read from a single sample in a study of T cell repertoires in cytomegalovirus infection. No antigen has been assigned to these receptors. From the reads, TCRdb called clonotypes with MiXCR, one entry per CDR3 protein. The sample lists approximately 220,000 distinct CDR3 sequences, 35% to 45% occurring once. The input for sequencing was CD8+ T cells from cultured PBMCs, taken from culture after CMV antigen stimulation. Receptors were obtained from a human donor in good health (CMV status not recorded). Some clones in this sample may be carry-over from other donors' samples. Both conserved end residues are part of each CDR3. Each record gives: clone size, J gene, V gene, D gene, CDR3 DNA, CDR3 protein. A D gene is named only where the DNA matches it firmly. Some rows mark clone size as missing; the rest say once, few, many or name a class of expanded clone.

. | TRBJ2-3 | TRBV14 | . | TGTGCCAGCGGCCGTTCGGACGCGGATACGCAGTATTTT | CASGRSDADTQYF
many | TRBJ2-3 | TRBV7-9 | . | TGTGCCAGCAGCCCCCCCGGAACTGTCACAGATACGCAGTATTTT | CASSPPGTVTDTQYF
. | TRBJ2-7 | TRBV11-2 | . | TGTGCCAGCAGCTCCCGCCCGCAAGGACAGTACTTC | CASSSRPQGQYF
. | TRBJ1-1 | TRBV7-9 | . | TGTGCCAGCAGCCCCGCTGGTGGCCCTGAAGCTTTCTTT | CASSPAGGPEAFF
few | TRBJ2-1 | TRBV7-6 | TRBD2 | TGTGCCAGCAGCGACGGACTAGCGGTTTACAATGAGCAGTTCTTC | CASSDGLAVYNEQFF
. | TRBJ1-1 | TRBV11-3 | . | TGTGCCAGCGGTCTTGAGGAGAACACTGAAGCTTTCTTT | CASGLEENTEAFF
. | TRBJ2-5 | TRBV7-4 | . | TGTGCCAGCAGCTGGGACTCACAAGAGACCCAGTACTTC | CASSWDSQETQYF
. | TRBJ2-1 | TRBV12-3/TRBV12-4 | TRBD2 | TGTGCCAGCAGCAGACTAGCGGGGGGCCCGGGTGAGCAGTTCTTC | CASSRLAGGPGEQFF
. | TRBJ2-7 | TRBV5-5 | . | TGTGCCAGCGGACCCGGGGCCATCACCCTCTACGAGCAGTACTTC | CASGPGAITLYEQYF
few | TRBJ1-6 | TRBV27 | . | TGTGCCAGCAGTTTACGACTCGACTATAATTCACCCCTCCACTTT | CASSLRLDYNSPLHF
few | TRBJ2-7 | TRBV7-9 | TRBD2 | TGTGCCAGCAGCTTGGGACCAGGACTAGCTGAGGAGCAGTACTTC | CASSLGPGLAEEQYF
many | TRBJ2-7 | TRBV7-2 | . | TGTGCCAGCAGCGGACAGACCTACGAGCAGTACTTC | CASSGQTYEQYF
. | TRBJ2-5 | TRBV7-6 | . | TGTGCCAGCAGCCCTTTCCCCTCCGGGGGCCAAGAGACCCAGTACTTC | CASSPFPSGGQETQYF
few | TRBJ2-7 | TRBV20-1 | TRBD2 | TGCAGTGGCCAGTCGGCGGGGGGGCGCGAGCAGTACTTC | CSGQSAGGREQYF
. | TRBJ2-7 | TRBV11-2 | TRBD1 | TGTGCCAGCAGCTTTGACAGGGGAGGTATCGAGCAGTACTTC | CASSFDRGGIEQYF
few | TRBJ2-1 | TRBV28 | TRBD2 | TGTGCCAGCACAGCGGGAGGGCCGGGTGAGCAGTTCTTC | CASTAGGPGEQFF
. | TRBJ2-1 | TRBV27 | . | TGTGCCAGCAGTTTATCGGCTAGCGACCCCTACAATGAGCAGTTCTTC | CASSLSASDPYNEQFF
many | TRBJ1-2 | TRBV5-1 | TRBD1 | TGCGCCAGCAGCTTGGCCGGCGGACAGGTCAACTATGGCTACACCTTC | CASSLAGGQVNYGYTF
few | TRBJ2-5 | TRBV29-1 | . | TGCAGCGTTGGACAGGTCTGGGGAGAGACCCAGTACTTC | CSVGQVWGETQYF
. | TRBJ2-7 | TRBV27 | . | TGTGCCAGCAGTTCAGGAGGGAACGAGCAGTACTTC | CASSSGGNEQYF
many | TRBJ2-1 | TRBV7-2 | . | TGTGCCAGCAGCTTTCTGGACTTAGTAATGTACAATGAGCAGTTCTTC | CASSFLDLVMYNEQFF
. | TRBJ1-1 | TRBV4-2 | TRBD1 | TGTGCCAGCAGCCCGGACAGGGCCACTGAAGCTTTCTTT | CASSPDRATEAFF